What follows is one TCR beta chain and its context. No cognate antigen has been identified for it. Base qualities are not at hand, and no much larger clone is one base apart. These data originate in a study of T cells in localized non-small cell lung cancer (dated by TCRdb to about 2020). Turning to the overall study: The study examined T cell repertoires in 200 to 300 patients with early-stage NSCLC and compared tumors with uninvolved tumor-adjacent lungs. The cohort was made up of 200 to 250 treatment-naive NSCLC patients whose localized lung tumors had been resected. Of the NSCLC patients, 120 to 150 were male and roughly 110 were female, and the mean age was approximately 69 years. Findings and caveats that apply to the study as a whole: Because the study design was exploratory, TCR variables were selected using unadjusted p-values without false-discovery rate correction. The highest T cell clonality was observed in uninvolved tumor-adjacent lung, where clonality exceeded that of tumor, suggesting that antigenic responses were more focused in uninvolved tumor-adjacent lung. Because multi-region tumor sequencing was not done, intratumor heterogeneity could not be ruled out. Of the top 100 tumor clones, a median of approximately 60 were detected in paired uninvolved adjacent lung; approximately 28 were also among that lung's top 100. Longer overall survival was associated with higher blood T cell density, whereas shorter survival was associated with higher adjacent-lung clonality.

The CDR1 and CDR2 encoded by the germline V gene (reference sequence) are SEHNR and FQNEAQ. The junction carries 4 bases between V and J, which are trimmed by 5 bases and 2 bases respectively. The CDR3, from cysteine to phenylalanine, totals 11 residues. The read is trimmed to its CDR3 DNA, 33 bases read in frame from base 1. At diagnosis, tumor, uninvolved tumor-adjacent lung and peripheral blood were collected and then preserved as a mix of FFPE and fresh-frozen material. For TCR repertoire profiling, the blood samples were analyzed as peripheral blood mononuclear cells. The immunoSEQ Assay was used to sequence TCR beta CDR3 regions from DNA. As for how the authors treated the data: To compute T cell density, TCR beta template counts were normalized to usable DNA, which was estimated by amplifying housekeeping genes. The preseqR package was used to estimate richness by extrapolating to 400,000 templates for PBMC samples and to 120,000 templates for tissue samples. Clonality was defined as one minus Pielou's evenness. To identify tissue-enriched TCRs, differential abundance testing was run on productive amino-acid clonotypes with a minimum total count of 5 and an alpha of 0.1. The Jaccard Index and the Morisita Overlap Index were used to quantify repertoire overlap between compartments. TCR beta CDR3s were clustered by GLIPH together with public tetramer-defined viral CDR3s, and at least three viral sequences plus V-gene enrichment were required for viral motifs. The immuneACCESS repertoire file appears here via TCRdb, limited to in-frame rearrangements. These files lack a portion of the clones; in checked studies, under half of the deficit traces to unresolved V genes, and the cause of the others is not known. V, J and clone size derive from that table, while D and trimming were established from the DNA sequence. This sample lists some 41,000 clones; roughly 90% were detected once. The top ten constitute over 9.5% of the sample.

The material was PBMCs, obtained before any cancer treatment. The source is a woman between 35 and 70 years old with stage II lung adenocarcinoma. The sequence links TRBV7-9 to TRBJ2-7; there is no confident call for the D gene. CDR3 protein: CASSPAYEQYF. The DNA sequence is given as TGTGCCAGCAGCCCCGCCTACGAGCAGTACTTC.